The 25 T cell receptor beta chains presented below share a single source sample, sequenced in a study of cytomegalovirus exposure and HLA in healthy donors. Primers included in the PCR were 60 Vbeta and 13 Jbeta primers. Clones were sequenced by immunoSEQ multiplex PCR, and TCRdb holds only the in-frame ones, with some missing. This repertoire includes some 110,000 clones. Sequencing was done on a sample of PBMCs. Receptor source: a man aged 30 to 45 in good health and CMV-seronegative.

The chain links TRBV27 to TRBJ2-1, with 7 bases identical to TRBD2. Trimming removed 2 bases from V and 9 bases from J; junction bases left unmatched: 10. CDR1 is MNHEY, CDR2 SMNVEV, per germline (reference sequence). The CDR3 has 15 amino acids. This chain's CDR3 is CASSLPTGGPTEQFF. The DNA of the CDR3 is TGTGCCAGCAGTTTACCCACGGGGGGACCTACTGAGCAGTTCTTC.

The CDR3 protein is CASSVLLADTQYF. The CDR3 DNA sequence: TGTGCCAGCAGTGTTCTGCTAGCAGATACGCAGTATTTT. The chain employs TRBV6-1 and TRBJ2-3; no reliable D call. This CDR3 region has 13 residues. Germline V gene lookup returns CDR1 MNHNS and CDR2 SASEGT. Trimming pared 4 bases from V and 4 bases from J, leaving 9 bases between.

CDR3 residues: CASYTAVAYSPLHF. As DNA, the CDR3 is TGTGCCAGTTATACCGCCGTTGCCTACTCACCCCTCCACTTT. The chain uses TRBV2 and TRBJ1-6; D is undetermined. Germline V CDR1 and CDR2: SNHLY, FYNNEI. This CDR3 contains 14 residues. Trimming removed 9 bases from V and 10 bases from J, with 19 bases in between.

The genes are TRBV7-2 and TRBJ1-1; perhaps TRBD1 as D (5 bases). The CDR3 runs to 14 residues. Between the trimmed V and J ends, which lost 5 bases and 5 bases, there was a span of 15 bases. CDR1 and CDR2 (germline): SGHTA, FQGNSA. The CDR3 protein is CASSPGGLKTEAFF. DNA for the CDR3: TGTGCCAGCAGCCCCGGGGGTCTAAAGACTGAAGCTTTCTTT.

This rearrangement joins TRBV12-5 to TRBJ2-7; the D gene is possibly TRBD1 (6 bases). The CDR3 runs to 14 residues. V lost 7 bases and J 2 bases, leaving 15 bases between the germline ends. CDR1 is LGHNT and CDR2 is FRNRAP in the germline V gene. CDR3 sequence: CASATFDRTYEQYF. In nucleotides, the CDR3 is TGTGCTAGTGCAACTTTTGACAGGACCTACGAGCAGTACTTC. The whole variable domain, remainder taken from reference TRBV12-5 and TRBJ2-7, is DARVTQTPRHKVTEMGQEVTMRCQPILGHNTVFWYRQTMMQGLELLAYFRNRAPLDDSGMPKDRFSAEMPDATLATLKIQPSEPRDSAVYFCASATFDRTYEQYFGPGTRLTVT.

This chain links TRBV4-3 with TRBJ1-5; 7 nucleotides match TRBD1. The CDR3 covers 17 residues. Germline V gene sequence: CDR1 LGHNA, CDR2 YSLEER. V shed 0 bases, J shed 2 bases, and the junction held 7 bases outside the gene matches. DNA for the CDR3: TGCGCCAGCAGCCAAGACGCAGGGGGTATGGGCAATCAGCCCCAGCATTTT. Translated: CASSQDAGGMGNQPQHF.

The chain joins TRBV6-1 to TRBJ1-4; D might be TRBD1 (5 bases). Deletions cut 8 bases from V and 6 bases from J, with 16 bases between. The CDR3 has 14 residues. The germline CDR1 and CDR2 sequences are MNHNS and SASEGT. The CDR3 sequence: CASARGTDYEKLFF. The DNA for the CDR3 is TGTGCCAGCGCCCGCGGGACCGATTATGAAAAACTGTTTTTT.

The chain combines TRBV25-1 with TRBJ2-5, with D possibly TRBD2 on 6 matching bases. Looked up from germline, CDR1 is MGHDK and CDR2 is SYGVNS. This CDR3 comprises 15 residues. V was cut by 5 bases and J by 2 bases, with 15 bases left in between. In DNA, the CDR3 is TGTGCCAGCAGTACGCGGACTACCTTACAAGAGACCCAGTACTTC. Residues: CASSTRTTLQETQYF.

Turning to this clone: Germline is not matched at one junction end, which may reflect a read error. The J gene is TRBJ1-1, the V gene TRBV20-1; D not certain. This CDR3 spans 10 amino acids. Germline CDR1 and CDR2: DFQATT and SNEGSKA (reference sequence). The CDR3: CSASNFGRPF. For the CDR3, the DNA is TGCAGTGCTTCTAACTTCGGGAGACCTTTT.

CDR3 bases: TGTGCCAGCAGCTTAGGAGGGAACAGGGCCAACGTCCTGACTTTC. Translation: CASSLGGNRANVLTF. This chain uses TRBV11-2 with TRBJ2-6; a possible D gene is TRBD2 (5 bases). This CDR3 has 15 residues. The V and J ends lost 1 base and 5 bases respectively, with 9 bases between them. The V gene's germline CDR1 is SGHAT and CDR2 FQNNGV.

This chain connects TRBV7-6 to TRBJ1-5; 10 nucleotides align to TRBD1. Germline assignment: CDR1 SGHVS and CDR2 FNYEAQ. This CDR3 has 14 residues. Germline trimming cut 4 bases from V and 9 bases from J; bases unmatched to any gene: 6. The CDR3 DNA sequence: TGTGCCAGCAGCTCGGGGACAGGGGTTATGCCCCAGCATTTT. This encodes CASSSGTGVMPQHF.

This chain uses TRBV6-5 with TRBJ1-2, with a tentative D call TRBD1 (6 bases). The CDR3 is 14 amino acids. Trimming took 0 bases from V and 6 from J, leaving 11 bases between them. The V gene's germline CDR1 is MNHEY and CDR2 SVGAGI. The CDR3 here is CASSYSIGTNGYTF. CDR3 DNA: TGTGCCAGCAGTTACTCGATTGGGACAAATGGCTACACCTTC.

The chain recombines TRBV7-2 with TRBJ2-7; tentative D call: TRBD2 (5 bases). V lost 3 bases and J lost 0, with 21 bases in between. This CDR3 region has 18 residues. CDR1 is SGHTA, CDR2 FQGNSA, per germline. CDR3 protein: CASSFSRGKGWSSYEQYF. The CDR3 nucleotides are TGTGCCAGCAGCTTCTCGAGAGGGAAGGGATGGTCCTCCTACGAGCAGTACTTC.

This chain uses TRBV6-1 with TRBJ1-1; D not certain. The CDR3 runs to 13 residues. The V gene lost 10 bases and the J gene lost 8 bases, with 20 bases spanning the gap. Germline values: CDR1 MNHNS, CDR2 SASEGT. The CDR3 bases are TGTGCCATTCGCACTCAACCGCGGGTCGAAGCTTTCTTT. It translates to CAIRTQPRVEAFF.

The chain uses TRBV7-6 and TRBJ1-2, with 8 nucleotides matching TRBD1. V gave up 6 bases and J gave up 4 bases; unmatched junction bases: 4. Looked up from germline, CDR1 is SGHVS and CDR2 is FNYEAQ. The CDR3 consists of 13 residues. DNA of the CDR3: TGTGCCAGCAGTGCAGGGGGCGCCTATGGCTACACCTTC. It yields the protein CASSAGGAYGYTF.

The chain links TRBV7-8 to TRBJ1-6; maybe TRBD1 (6 bases). V lost 3 bases and J 9 bases, leaving 15 bases between the germline ends. Germline V gene lookup returns CDR1 SGHVS and CDR2 FQNEAQ. The length of the CDR3 is 15 residues. The CDR3 region is CASSFEQGLGSPLHF. The CDR3 DNA sequence: TGTGCCAGCAGCTTCGAACAGGGTTTGGGTTCACCCCTCCACTTT.

J is TRBJ1-1 and V is TRBV15, with TRBD1 identical over 8 bases. J was trimmed by 3 bases and V by 5 bases; bases with no gene match: 5. CDR3 length: 14 residues. Per the germline V gene, CDR1 is LNHNV and CDR2 is YYDKDF (reference sequence). The CDR3: CATSYRTGYTEAFF. The CDR3 DNA reads as TGTGCCACCAGCTACCGGACAGGGTACACTGAAGCTTTCTTT.

With regard to this clone: Other DNA sequences in the same sample also yield this CDR3. This sequence joins TRBV18 and TRBJ2-7; TRBD2 matches 7 bases. The CDR3 is 16 residues long. V shed 4 bases, J shed 3 bases, and the junction held 12 bases outside the gene matches. Per germline, CDR1 KGHSH and CDR2 LQKENI. The CDR3 region is CASSRTGTSGVYEQYF. CDR3 sequence (DNA): TGTGCCAGCTCACGGACCGGGACCAGCGGGGTCTACGAGCAGTACTTC.

The chain is built from TRBV18 and TRBJ2-7; D is uncertain. V was trimmed by 4 bases and J by 3 bases, leaving 10 bases between them. The CDR3 is made up of 13 amino acids. Germline loops: CDR1 KGHSH, CDR2 LQKENI. The CDR3 nucleotides are TGTGCCAGCTCACTCTTACAGAGCTACGAGCAGTACTTC. Protein: CASSLLQSYEQYF.

The V gene is TRBV12-5, the J gene TRBJ2-5, with D possibly matching TRBD2 (6 bases). The CDR3 runs to 17 residues. V lost 7 bases and J 0 bases, leaving 21 bases between the germline ends. CDR1 is LGHNT, CDR2 FRNRAP, per germline. CDR3: CASAISGGSRYQETQYF. CDR3 bases: TGTGCTAGTGCCATCTCTGGGGGGTCTAGGTACCAAGAGACCCAGTACTTC.

This chain links TRBV7-9 with TRBJ2-7, with D unresolved. The V end lost 4 bases, the J end lost 0 bases, and 13 bases lay between the germline ends. The CDR3 loop spans 15 amino acids. Germline V gene lookup returns CDR1 SEHNR and CDR2 FQNEAQ (reference sequence). The CDR3: CASSSTFMSSYEQYF. CDR3 nucleotide sequence: TGTGCCAGCAGCTCCACCTTCATGAGCTCCTACGAGCAGTACTTC. Based on the CDR3 plus reference TRBV7-9 and TRBJ2-7, the full variable domain is DTGVSQNPRHKITKRGQNVTFRCDPISEHNRLYWYRQTLGQGPEFLTYFQNEAQLEKSRLLSDRFSAERPKGSFSTLEIQRTEQGDSAMYLCASSSTFMSSYEQYFGPGTRLTVT.

The rearrangement joins TRBV5-1 to TRBJ2-3, with D perhaps matching TRBD2 (5 bases). The CDR3 length is 14 residues. Germline CDR1 is SGHRS and CDR2 is YFSETQ. V shed 1 base and J shed 3 bases, with 9 bases lying between them. In DNA, the CDR3 is TGCGCCAGCAGCTTGATTCCGGGAACAGATACGCAGTATTTT. As protein: CASSLIPGTDTQYF.

The chain is built from TRBV19 and TRBJ2-7, with D possibly being TRBD2 (5 bases). With 3 bases removed from V and 2 bases from J, the gap between germline ends came to 8 bases. Germline-derived CDR1 and CDR2 are LNHDA and SQIVND (reference sequence). This CDR3 contains 13 residues. The CDR3 nucleotides are TGTGCCAGTAGTATGGGAGTTACCTACGAGCAGTACTTC. Amino acids: CASSMGVTYEQYF.

The chain recombines TRBV6-1 with TRBJ1-4; possible D gene TRBD1, 5 bases. The germline V gene encodes CDR1 MNHNS and CDR2 SASEGT. CDR3 length: 12 residues. With 8 bases removed from V and 11 bases from J, the gap between germline ends came to 15 bases. The CDR3 region is CASGGWGEKLFF. The CDR3 DNA follows: TGTGCCAGCGGGGGATGGGGGGAGAAACTGTTTTTT.

The V gene is TRBV5-4, the J gene TRBJ1-1; D possibly corresponds to TRBD1 (5 bases). The V and J ends lost 4 bases and 7 bases respectively, with 20 bases between them. Germline V gene sequence: CDR1 SGHNT, CDR2 YYREEE (reference sequence). This CDR3 is 15 amino acids long. CDR3 protein: CASSPGLSGLGEAFF. CDR3 nucleotides: TGTGCCAGCAGCCCGGGACTATCTGGGTTGGGTGAAGCTTTCTTT.